This T cell receptor (beta chain) was recorded in a study of blood T cell repertoires in COVID-19. Study-level information: In each case, the material was cDNA or gDNA derived from T cells, B-cell-depleted T cells, or PBMCs.

This clone was seen a few times. How the authors handled the data: Estimated nucleated cell counts came from reference gene primer amplification. Generated by immunoSEQ multiplex PCR, the TCRdb table keeps only in-frame clones and is missing some. V and J calls and clone size are as listed in that table; D and trimming were resolved from the DNA. The sample shows some 270,000 clones, roughly 88% of them seen only once. The CDR3 has 14 residues. Germline CDR1 and CDR2: MGHDK and SYGVNS. After removal of 3 bases from V and 5 bases from J, the junction contained 5 bases not matched to a gene. This receptor was identified in a woman between 65 and 79 years old with acute or convalescent COVID-19. Sequencing was done on a sample of peripheral blood. J is TRBJ1-1 and V is TRBV25-1, with 8 positions matching TRBD1. The CDR3 coding sequence is TGTGCCAGCAGTGACAGGGGGCAGGGGACTGAAGCTTTCTTT. Residues: CASSDRGQGTEAFF.